This passage covers 3 T cell receptor beta chains from one sample sequenced in a study of cytomegalovirus exposure and HLA in healthy donors. Vbeta (60) and Jbeta (13) primers were used in the PCR. Sequencing was performed with immunoSEQ multiplex PCR; in TCRdb, only in-frame clones are kept and a portion is missing. Among fewer than 200,000 clones, 80% were seen once, and the ten largest hold around 4.1%. Sequencing used PBMCs. The receptors here all came from a woman in her forties or fifties in good health and CMV-seropositive.

This sequence joins TRBV7-9 and TRBJ1-5; possibly TRBD1 for D (6 bases). CDR1 and CDR2 from the germline V gene are SEHNR and FQNEAQ (reference sequence). Trimming stripped 4 bases from V and 2 bases from J, with 18 bases between. The CDR3 loop spans 17 amino acids. The CDR3 protein is CASSSVRGGEGNQPQHF. The CDR3 coding sequence is TGTGCCAGCAGCTCCGTTCGGGGGGGCGAGGGCAATCAGCCCCAGCATTTT.

A word on this clone: One junction end disagrees with the germline gene, perhaps due to a read error. This rearrangement joins TRBV5-6 to TRBJ2-1; 9 bases fit TRBD2. The CDR3 sequence is 11 residues long. CDR1 is SGHDT, CDR2 YYEEEE, per germline. CDR3 amino acids: CASSSAGGRIF. In DNA, the CDR3 is TGTGCCAGCAGCTCGGCGGGAGGGCGGATCTTC. Full variable domain (rest looked up from reference TRBV5-6 and TRBJ2-1): DAGVTQSPTHLIKTRGQQVTLRCSPKSGHDTVSWYQQALGQGPQFIFQYYEEEERQRGNFPDRFSGHQFPNYSSELNVNALLLGDSALYLCASSSAGGRIFGPGTRLTVL.

This clone was observed a handful of times. The rearrangement joins TRBV7-3 to TRBJ2-5, with 8 bases identical to TRBD1. Germline V gene data show CDR1 as SGHTA and CDR2 as FQGTGA. The CDR3 consists of 15 residues. V dropped 2 bases and J dropped 5; count of bases not matched to a gene: 7. CDR3 DNA sequence: TGTGCCAGCAGCTTATCGCCTCAGGGGGCGGAGACCCAGTACTTC. Protein sequence: CASSLSPQGAETQYF.